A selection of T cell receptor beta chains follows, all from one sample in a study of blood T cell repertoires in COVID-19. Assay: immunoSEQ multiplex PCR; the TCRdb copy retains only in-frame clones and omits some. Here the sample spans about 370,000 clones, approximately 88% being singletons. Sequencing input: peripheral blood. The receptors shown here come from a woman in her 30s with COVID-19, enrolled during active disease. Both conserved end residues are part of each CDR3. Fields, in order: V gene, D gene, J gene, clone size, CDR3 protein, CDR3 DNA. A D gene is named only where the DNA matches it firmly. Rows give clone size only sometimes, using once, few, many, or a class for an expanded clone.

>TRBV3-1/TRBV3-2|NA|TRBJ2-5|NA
CASSQYRSEGEGMVGETQYF
TGTGCCAGCAGCCAATATCGTTCCGAGGGGGAAGGTATGGTCGGGGAGACCCAGTACTTC
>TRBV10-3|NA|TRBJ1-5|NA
CAISESPGASNQPQHF
TGTGCCATCAGTGAGTCGCCAGGTGCCTCTAATCAGCCCCAGCATTTT
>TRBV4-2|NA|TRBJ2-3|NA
CASSQEGDGGSDTQYF
TGTGCCAGCAGCCAAGAAGGCGACGGAGGTTCGGATACGCAGTATTTT
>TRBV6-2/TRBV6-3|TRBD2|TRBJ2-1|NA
CASSPPPGLAGHEQFF
TGTGCCAGCAGTCCACCGCCCGGACTAGCCGGCCATGAGCAGTTCTTC
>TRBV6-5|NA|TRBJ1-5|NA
CASSPIHRGQPQHF
TGTGCCAGCAGCCCCATTCATCGGGGTCAGCCCCAGCATTTT
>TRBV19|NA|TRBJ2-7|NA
CASPRGGSYEQYF
TGTGCCAGCCCGCGAGGGGGCTCCTACGAGCAGTACTTC
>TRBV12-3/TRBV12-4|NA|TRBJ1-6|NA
CASSLAGYSPLHF
TGTGCCAGCAGTTTAGCCGGGTACTCACCCCTCCACTTT
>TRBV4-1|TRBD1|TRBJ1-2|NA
CASSQEDRPQPSYGYTF
TGCGCCAGCAGCCAAGAGGACAGGCCACAACCCTCCTATGGCTACACCTTC
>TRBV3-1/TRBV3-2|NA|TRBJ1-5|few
CASSQDRGQPQHF
TGTGCCAGCAGCCAAGATCGGGGGCAGCCCCAGCATTTT
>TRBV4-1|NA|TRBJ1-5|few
CASSRSLSRPQHF
TGCGCCAGCAGCCGAAGCTTATCGCGGCCCCAGCATTTT
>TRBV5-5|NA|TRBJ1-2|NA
CASSLERRGGLDYGYTF
TGTGCCAGCAGCTTGGAACGACGGGGTGGGTTGGACTATGGCTACACCTTC
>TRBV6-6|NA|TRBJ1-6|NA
CASHGRSPLHF
TGTGCCAGCCACGGTCGGTCACCCCTCCACTTT
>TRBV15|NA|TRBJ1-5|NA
CATSRGLRGSNQPQHF
TGTGCCACCAGCAGAGGATTGCGCGGGAGCAATCAGCCCCAGCATTTT
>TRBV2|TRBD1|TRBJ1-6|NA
CASTTDRGSPLHF
TGTGCCAGCACTACTGACAGGGGTTCACCCCTCCACTTT
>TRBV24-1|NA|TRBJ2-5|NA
CATSDFKQPQETQYF
TGTGCCACCAGTGATTTTAAACAGCCTCAAGAGACCCAGTACTTC
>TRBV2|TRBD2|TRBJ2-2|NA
CASSEVGGSGELFF
TGTGCCAGCAGTGAGGTCGGGGGGTCCGGGGAGCTGTTTTTT
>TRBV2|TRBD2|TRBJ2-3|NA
CASRAYTSGSLDSTDTQYF
TGTGCCAGCAGGGCCTATACTAGCGGGAGTTTGGACTCCACAGATACGCAGTATTTT
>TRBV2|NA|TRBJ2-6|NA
CASSLGGSGANVLTF
TGTGCCAGCAGTCTCGGCGGCTCTGGGGCCAACGTCCTGACTTTC
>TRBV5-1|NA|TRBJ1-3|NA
CASSLVSVFSGNTIYF
TGCGCCAGCAGCTTGGTTTCGGTTTTCTCTGGAAACACCATATATTTT
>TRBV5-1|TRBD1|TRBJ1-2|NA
CASTPGQSTEGYTF
TGCGCCAGCACCCCGGGACAGAGTACAGAAGGCTACACCTTC
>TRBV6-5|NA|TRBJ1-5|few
CASSYSQGSRPQHF
TGTGCCAGCAGTTACTCCCAGGGCTCTAGGCCCCAGCATTTT
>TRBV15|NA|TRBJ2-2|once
CATRGAVNTGELFF
TGTGCCACCAGAGGGGCCGTGAACACCGGGGAGCTGTTTTTT
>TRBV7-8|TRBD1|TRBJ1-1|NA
CASSSPGQVGTEAFF
TGTGCCAGCAGCTCCCCGGGACAGGTCGGCACTGAAGCTTTCTTT
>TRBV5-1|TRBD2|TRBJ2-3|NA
CASSSVLGGRALDTQYF
TGCGCCAGCAGCTCAGTTTTGGGCGGGAGGGCCCTAGATACGCAGTATTTT
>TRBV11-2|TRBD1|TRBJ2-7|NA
CASSLGTGSYEQYF
TGTGCCAGCAGCTTAGGGACAGGATCCTACGAGCAGTACTTC
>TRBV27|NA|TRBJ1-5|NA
CASSLSANQFPGVRNQPQHF
TGTGCCAGCAGTCTAAGCGCTAACCAGTTTCCGGGGGTGCGCAATCAGCCCCAGCATTTT
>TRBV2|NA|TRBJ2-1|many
CASSVATVQPYNEQFF
TGTGCCAGCAGTGTCGCGACAGTCCAACCCTACAATGAGCAGTTCTTC
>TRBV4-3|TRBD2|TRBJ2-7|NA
CASSLPHPLAGDHYEQYF
TGCGCCAGCAGCCTACCACACCCACTAGCGGGGGACCACTACGAGCAGTACTTC
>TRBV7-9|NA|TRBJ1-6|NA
CASSRHTSSYNSPLHF
TGTGCCAGCAGCCGCCATACGAGCTCCTATAATTCACCCCTCCACTTT
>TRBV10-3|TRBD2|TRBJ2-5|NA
CAITTSGSRTETQYF
TGTGCCATTACAACTAGCGGGAGTCGGACGGAGACCCAGTACTTC
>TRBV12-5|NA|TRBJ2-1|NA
CASGFSAGAPNEQFF
TGTGCTAGTGGTTTTTCGGCAGGGGCCCCGAATGAGCAGTTCTTC
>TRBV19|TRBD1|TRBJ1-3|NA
CASSISGTGFRNTIYF
TGTGCCAGTAGTATATCCGGGACAGGCTTTCGAAACACCATATATTTT
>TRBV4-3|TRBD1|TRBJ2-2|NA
CASSQKGTGNTGELFF
TGCGCCAGCAGCCAAAAGGGGACAGGGAACACCGGGGAGCTGTTTTTT